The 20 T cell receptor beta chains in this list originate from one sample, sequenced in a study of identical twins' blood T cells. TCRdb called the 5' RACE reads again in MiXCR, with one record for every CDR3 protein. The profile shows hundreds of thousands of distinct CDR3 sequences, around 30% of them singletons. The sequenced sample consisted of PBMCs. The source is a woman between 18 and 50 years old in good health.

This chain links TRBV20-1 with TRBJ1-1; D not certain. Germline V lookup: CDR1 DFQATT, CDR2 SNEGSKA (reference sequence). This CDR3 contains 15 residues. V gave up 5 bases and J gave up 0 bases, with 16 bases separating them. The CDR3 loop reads CSAEPAEGVNTEAFF. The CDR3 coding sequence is TGCAGTGCTGAGCCGGCAGAAGGAGTGAACACTGAAGCTTTCTTT.

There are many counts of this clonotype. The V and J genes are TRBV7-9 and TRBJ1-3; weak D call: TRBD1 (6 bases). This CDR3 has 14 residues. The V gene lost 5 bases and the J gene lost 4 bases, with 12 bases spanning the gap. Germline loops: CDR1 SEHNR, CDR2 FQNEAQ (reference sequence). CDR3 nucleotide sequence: TGTGCCAGCAGCCCCGCCGGACAGGGAAACACCATATATTTT. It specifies CASSPAGQGNTIYF.

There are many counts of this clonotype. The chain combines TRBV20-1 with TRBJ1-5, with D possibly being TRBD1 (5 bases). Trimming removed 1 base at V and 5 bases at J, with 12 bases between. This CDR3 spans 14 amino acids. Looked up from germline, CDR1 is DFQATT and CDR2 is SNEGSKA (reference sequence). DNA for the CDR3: TGCAGTGCTAGAGGCAGGGAATCTTATCAGCCCCAGCATTTT. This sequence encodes CSARGRESYQPQHF.

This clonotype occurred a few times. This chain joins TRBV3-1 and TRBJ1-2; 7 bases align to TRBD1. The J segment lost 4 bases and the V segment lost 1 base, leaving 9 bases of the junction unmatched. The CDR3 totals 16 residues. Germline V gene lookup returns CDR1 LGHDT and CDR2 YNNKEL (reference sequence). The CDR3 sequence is CASSQARQGGGYGYTF. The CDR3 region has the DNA TGTGCCAGCAGCCAAGCTCGACAGGGTGGAGGCTATGGCTACACCTTC.

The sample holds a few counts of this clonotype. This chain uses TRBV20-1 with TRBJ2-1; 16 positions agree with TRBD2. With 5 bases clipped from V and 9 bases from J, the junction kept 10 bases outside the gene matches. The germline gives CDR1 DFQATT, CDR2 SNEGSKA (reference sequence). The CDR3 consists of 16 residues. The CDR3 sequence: CSADDGTSGRAGEQFF. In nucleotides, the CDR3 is TGCAGTGCTGATGACGGGACTAGCGGGAGGGCCGGTGAGCAGTTCTTC.

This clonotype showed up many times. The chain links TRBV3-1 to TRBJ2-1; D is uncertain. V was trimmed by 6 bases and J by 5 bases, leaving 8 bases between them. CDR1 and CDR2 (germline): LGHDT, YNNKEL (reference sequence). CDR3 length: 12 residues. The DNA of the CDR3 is TGTGCCAGCAGTCACATAGACAATGAGCAGTTCTTC. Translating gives CASSHIDNEQFF.

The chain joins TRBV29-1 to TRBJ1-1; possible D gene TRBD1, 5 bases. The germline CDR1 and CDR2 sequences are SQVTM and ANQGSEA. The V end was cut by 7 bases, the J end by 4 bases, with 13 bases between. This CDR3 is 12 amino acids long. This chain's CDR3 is CSAQAGLTEAFF. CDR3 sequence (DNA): TGCAGCGCCCAAGCAGGGCTCACTGAAGCTTTCTTT.

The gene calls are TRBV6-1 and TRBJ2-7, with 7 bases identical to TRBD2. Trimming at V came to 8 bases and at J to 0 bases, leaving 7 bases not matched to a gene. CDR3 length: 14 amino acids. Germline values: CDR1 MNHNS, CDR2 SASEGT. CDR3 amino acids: CASDSPGGSYEQYF. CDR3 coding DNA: TGTGCCAGCGACTCTCCGGGGGGCTCCTACGAGCAGTACTTC.

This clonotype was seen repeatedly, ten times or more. The CDR3 DNA follows: TGTGCCAGCAGCCCACTAGCAGCCGGGGAGCTGTTTTTT. Encoded protein: CASSPLAAGELFF. V gene TRBV7-3 combines with J gene TRBJ2-2; possible D gene TRBD2, 6 bases. Germline V gene data show CDR1 as SGHTA and CDR2 as FQGTGA. The CDR3 spans 13 residues. V was trimmed by 5 bases and J by 6 bases, leaving 10 bases between them.

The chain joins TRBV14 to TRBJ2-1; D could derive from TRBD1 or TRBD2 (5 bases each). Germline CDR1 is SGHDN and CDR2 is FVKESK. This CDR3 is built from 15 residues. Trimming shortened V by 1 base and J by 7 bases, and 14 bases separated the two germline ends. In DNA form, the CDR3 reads TGTGCCAGCAGCCAAGCCGGGGCGCCCCCTAATGAGCAGTTCTTC. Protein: CASSQAGAPPNEQFF.

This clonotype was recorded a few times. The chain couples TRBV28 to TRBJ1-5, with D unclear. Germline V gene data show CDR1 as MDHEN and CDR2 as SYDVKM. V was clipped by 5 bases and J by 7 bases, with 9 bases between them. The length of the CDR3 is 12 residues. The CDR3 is CASSPLGQPQHF. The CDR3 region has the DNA TGTGCCAGCAGTCCTCTCGGGCAGCCCCAGCATTTT.

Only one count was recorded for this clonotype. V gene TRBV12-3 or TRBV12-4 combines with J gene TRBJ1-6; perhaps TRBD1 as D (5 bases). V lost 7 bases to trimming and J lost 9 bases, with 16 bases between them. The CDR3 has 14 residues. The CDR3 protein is CASTRQGGASPLHF. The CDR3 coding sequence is TGTGCCAGCACGCGGCAGGGAGGTGCTTCACCCCTCCACTTT.

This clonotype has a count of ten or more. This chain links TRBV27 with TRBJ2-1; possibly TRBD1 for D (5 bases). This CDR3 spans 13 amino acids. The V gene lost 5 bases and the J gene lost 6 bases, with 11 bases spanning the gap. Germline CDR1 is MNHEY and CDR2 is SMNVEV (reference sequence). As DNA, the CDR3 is TGTGCCAGCAGTCTTGGTAGGGGCAATGAGCAGTTCTTC. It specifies CASSLGRGNEQFF.

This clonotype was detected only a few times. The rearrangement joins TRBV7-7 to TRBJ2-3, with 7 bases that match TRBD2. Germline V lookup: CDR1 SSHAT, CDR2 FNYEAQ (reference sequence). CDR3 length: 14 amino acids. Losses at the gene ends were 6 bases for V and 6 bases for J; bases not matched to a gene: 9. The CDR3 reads CASSTRASGDTQYF. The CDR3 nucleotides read TGTGCCAGCAGTACAAGGGCTAGCGGTGATACGCAGTATTTT.

CDR3 loop: CASSQIRTATPDGPTDTQYF. The CDR3 coding sequence is TGTGCCAGCAGCCAGATCAGGACAGCCACACCGGATGGTCCCACAGATACGCAGTATTTT. The genes are TRBV7-9 and TRBJ2-3; a possible D gene is TRBD1 (6 bases). CDR1 and CDR2 from the germline V gene are SEHNR and FQNEAQ (reference sequence). Trimming cost V 5 bases and J 2 bases, with 29 bases left between them. The CDR3 length is 20 residues. The full variable domain, rest sourced from reference TRBV7-9 and TRBJ2-3, is DTGVSQNPRHKITKRGQNVTFRCDPISEHNRLYWYRQTLGQGPEFLTYFQNEAQLEKSRLLSDRFSAERPKGSFSTLEIQRTEQGDSAMYLCASSQIRTATPDGPTDTQYFGPGTRLTVL.

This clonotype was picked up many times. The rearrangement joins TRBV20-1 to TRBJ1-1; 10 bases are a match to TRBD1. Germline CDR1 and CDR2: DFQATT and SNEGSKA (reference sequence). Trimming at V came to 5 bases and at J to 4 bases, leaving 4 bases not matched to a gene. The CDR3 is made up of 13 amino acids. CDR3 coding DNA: TGCAGTGCTCCTTGGACAGGGGGCACTGAAGCTTTCTTT. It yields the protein CSAPWTGGTEAFF.

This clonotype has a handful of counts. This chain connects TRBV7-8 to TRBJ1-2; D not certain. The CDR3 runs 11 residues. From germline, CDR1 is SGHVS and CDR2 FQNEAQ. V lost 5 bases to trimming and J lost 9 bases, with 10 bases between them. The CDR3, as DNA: TGTGCCAGCAGCGCCGGGCAGAGCTACACCTTC. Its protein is CASSAGQSYTF.

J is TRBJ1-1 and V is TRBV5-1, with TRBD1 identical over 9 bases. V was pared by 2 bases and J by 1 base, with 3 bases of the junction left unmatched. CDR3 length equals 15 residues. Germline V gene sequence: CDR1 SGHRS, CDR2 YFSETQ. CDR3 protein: CASSFTTGGNTEAFF. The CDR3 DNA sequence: TGCGCCAGCAGCTTTACGACAGGGGGGAACACTGAAGCTTTCTTT.

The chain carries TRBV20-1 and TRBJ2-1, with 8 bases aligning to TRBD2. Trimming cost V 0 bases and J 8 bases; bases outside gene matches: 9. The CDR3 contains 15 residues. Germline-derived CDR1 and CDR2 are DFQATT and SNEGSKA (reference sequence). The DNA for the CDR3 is TGCAGTGCTAGAGATCTCAGCGGGAGTCGGCATGAGCAGTTCTTC. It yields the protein CSARDLSGSRHEQFF.

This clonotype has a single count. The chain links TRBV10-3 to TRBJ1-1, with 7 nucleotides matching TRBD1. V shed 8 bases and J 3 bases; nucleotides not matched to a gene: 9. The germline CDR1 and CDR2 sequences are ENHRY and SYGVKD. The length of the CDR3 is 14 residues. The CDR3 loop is CAIGEGGAYTEAFF. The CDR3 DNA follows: TGTGCCATCGGCGAAGGGGGCGCGTACACTGAAGCTTTCTTT.